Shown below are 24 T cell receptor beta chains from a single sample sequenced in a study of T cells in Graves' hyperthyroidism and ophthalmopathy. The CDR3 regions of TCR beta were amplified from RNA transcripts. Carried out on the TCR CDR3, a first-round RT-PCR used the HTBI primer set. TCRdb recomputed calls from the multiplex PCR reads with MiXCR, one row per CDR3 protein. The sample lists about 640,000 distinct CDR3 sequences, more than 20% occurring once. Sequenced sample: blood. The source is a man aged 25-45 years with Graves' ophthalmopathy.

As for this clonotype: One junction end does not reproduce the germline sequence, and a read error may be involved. The CDR3 loop is CAVTGTGGNNEQLF. CDR3 in DNA: TGTGCCGTCACCGGGACAGGGGGGAACAATGAGCAGCTCTTC. This chain uses TRBV6-1 with TRBJ2-1; 11 positions match TRBD1. The CDR3 has 14 residues. The germline gives CDR1 MNHNS, CDR2 SASEGT.

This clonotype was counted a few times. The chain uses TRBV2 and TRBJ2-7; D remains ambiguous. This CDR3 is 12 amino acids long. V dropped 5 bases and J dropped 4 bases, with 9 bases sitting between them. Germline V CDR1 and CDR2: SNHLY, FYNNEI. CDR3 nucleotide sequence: TGTGCCAGCAGTAGGCTAGTATACGAGCAGTACTTC. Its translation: CASSRLVYEQYF. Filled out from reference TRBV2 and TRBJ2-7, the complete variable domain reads EPEVTQTPSHQVTQMGQEVILRCVPISNHLYFYWYRQILGQKVEFLVSFYNNEISEKSEIFDDQFSVERPDGSNFTLKIRSTKLEDSAMYFCASSRLVYEQYFGPGTRLTVT.

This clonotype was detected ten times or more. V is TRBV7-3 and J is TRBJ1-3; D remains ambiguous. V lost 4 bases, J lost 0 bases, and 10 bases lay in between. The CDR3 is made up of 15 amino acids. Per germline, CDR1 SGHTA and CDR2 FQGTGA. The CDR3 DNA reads TGTGCCAGCAGCTCGGACGGAAGCTCTGGAAACACCATATATTTT. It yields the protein CASSSDGSSGNTIYF.

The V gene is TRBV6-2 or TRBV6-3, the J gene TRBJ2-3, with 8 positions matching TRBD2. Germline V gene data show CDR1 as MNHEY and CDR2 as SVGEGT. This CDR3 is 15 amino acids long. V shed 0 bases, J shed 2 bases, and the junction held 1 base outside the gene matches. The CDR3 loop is CASSYSREDTDTQYF. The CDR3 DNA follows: TGTGCCAGCAGTTACTCGCGGGAGGACACAGATACGCAGTATTTT.

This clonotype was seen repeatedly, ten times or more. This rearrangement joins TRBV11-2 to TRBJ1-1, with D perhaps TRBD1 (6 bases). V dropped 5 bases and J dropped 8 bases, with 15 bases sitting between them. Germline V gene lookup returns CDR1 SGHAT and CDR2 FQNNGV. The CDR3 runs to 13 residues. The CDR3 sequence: CASSLDRHQEAFF. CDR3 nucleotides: TGTGCCAGCAGCCTTGACAGGCACCAAGAAGCTTTCTTT.

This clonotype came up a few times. CDR3 nucleotide sequence: TGTGCCAGCAGTCCTACCCTAGCGGGCCAAGAGACCCAGTACTTC. This gives the protein CASSPTLAGQETQYF. This chain connects TRBV2 to TRBJ2-5; 8 bases are shared with TRBD2. J lost 1 base, V lost 5 bases, and 6 bases had no gene match. The CDR3 sequence is 15 residues long. Germline lookup yields CDR1 SNHLY and CDR2 FYNNEI. Combining the CDR3 with reference TRBV2 and TRBJ2-5 gives the whole variable domain EPEVTQTPSHQVTQMGQEVILRCVPISNHLYFYWYRQILGQKVEFLVSFYNNEISEKSEIFDDQFSVERPDGSNFTLKIRSTKLEDSAMYFCASSPTLAGQETQYFGPGTRLLVL.

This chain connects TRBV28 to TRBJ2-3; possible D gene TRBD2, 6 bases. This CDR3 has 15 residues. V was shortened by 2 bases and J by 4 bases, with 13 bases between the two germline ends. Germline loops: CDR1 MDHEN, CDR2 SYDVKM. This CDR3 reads CASSLGGAGSDTQYF. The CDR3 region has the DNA TGTGCCAGCAGTTTAGGTGGTGCGGGGTCAGATACGCAGTATTTT.

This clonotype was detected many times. CDR3 loop: CASRNPPGQGYTLHF. DNA of the CDR3: TGTGCCAGCAGAAATCCGCCGGGACAGGGTTACACCCTCCACTTT. The gene calls are TRBV28 and TRBJ1-6; TRBD1 matches 9 bases. CDR1 and CDR2 (germline): MDHEN, SYDVKM. The trim removed 6 bases at V and 14 bases at J, leaving 14 bases unmatched. This CDR3 spans 15 amino acids.

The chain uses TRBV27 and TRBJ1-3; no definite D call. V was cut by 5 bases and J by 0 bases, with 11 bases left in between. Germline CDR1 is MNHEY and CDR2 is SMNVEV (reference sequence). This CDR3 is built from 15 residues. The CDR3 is CASSLRPNSGNTIYF. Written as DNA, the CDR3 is TGTGCCAGCAGTCTTCGGCCAAACTCTGGAAACACCATATATTTT.

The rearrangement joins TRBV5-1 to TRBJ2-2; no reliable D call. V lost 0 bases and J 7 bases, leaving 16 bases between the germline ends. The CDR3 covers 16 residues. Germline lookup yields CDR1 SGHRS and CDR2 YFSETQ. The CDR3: CASSLDLRLKHGELFF. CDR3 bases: TGCGCCAGCAGCTTGGATTTGAGGCTTAAACACGGGGAGCTGTTTTTT.

CDR3 bases: TGTGCCAGCAGCTCTCGACAGGGGTTACGGGAGACCCAGTACTTC. Its translation: CASSSRQGLRETQYF. The chain uses TRBV7-9 and TRBJ2-5; TRBD1 matches 8 bases. CDR3 length equals 15 residues. V lost 4 bases, J lost 5 bases, and 9 bases stayed unmatched. Germline V CDR1 and CDR2: SEHNR, FQNEAQ (reference sequence).

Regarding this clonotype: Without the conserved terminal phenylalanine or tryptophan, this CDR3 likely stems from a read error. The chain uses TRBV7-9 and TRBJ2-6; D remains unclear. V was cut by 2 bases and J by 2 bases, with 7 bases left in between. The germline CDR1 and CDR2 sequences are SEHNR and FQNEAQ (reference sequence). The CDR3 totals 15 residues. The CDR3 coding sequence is TGTGCCAGCAGCTTACCCGTGGCTGGGGCCAACGTCCTGACTCTC. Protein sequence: CASSLPVAGANVLTL.

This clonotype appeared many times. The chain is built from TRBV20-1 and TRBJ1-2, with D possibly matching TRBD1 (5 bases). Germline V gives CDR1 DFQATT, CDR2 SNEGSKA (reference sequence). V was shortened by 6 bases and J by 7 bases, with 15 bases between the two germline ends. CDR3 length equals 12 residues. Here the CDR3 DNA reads TGCAGTGCCCCGACAGTTCATGGTGGCTACACCTTC. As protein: CSAPTVHGGYTF.

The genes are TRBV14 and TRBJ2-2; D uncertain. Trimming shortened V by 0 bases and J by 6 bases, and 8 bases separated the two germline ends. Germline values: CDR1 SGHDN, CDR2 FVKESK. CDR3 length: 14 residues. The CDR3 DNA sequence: TGTGCCAGCAGCCAAGAGATCCAGTCCGGGGAGCTGTTTTTT. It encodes CASSQEIQSGELFF.

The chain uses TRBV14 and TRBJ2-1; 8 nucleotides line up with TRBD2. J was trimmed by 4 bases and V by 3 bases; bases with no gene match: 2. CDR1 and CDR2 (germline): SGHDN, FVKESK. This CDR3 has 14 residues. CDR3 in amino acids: CASSHRGGYNEQFF. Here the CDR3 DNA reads TGTGCCAGCAGCCACCGGGGGGGGTACAATGAGCAGTTCTTC. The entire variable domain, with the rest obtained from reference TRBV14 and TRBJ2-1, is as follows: EAGVTQFPSHSVIEKGQTVTLRCDPISGHDNLYWYRRVMGKEIKFLLHFVKESKQDESGMPNNRFLAERTGGTYSTLKVQPAELEDSGVYFCASSHRGGYNEQFFGPGTRLTVL.

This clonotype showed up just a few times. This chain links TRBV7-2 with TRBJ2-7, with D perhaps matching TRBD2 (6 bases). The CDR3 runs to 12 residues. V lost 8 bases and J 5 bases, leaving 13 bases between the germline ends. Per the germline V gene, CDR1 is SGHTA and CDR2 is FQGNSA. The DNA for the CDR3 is TGTGCCAGCGCGGGAAACCCCAACGAGCAGTACTTC. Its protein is CASAGNPNEQYF.

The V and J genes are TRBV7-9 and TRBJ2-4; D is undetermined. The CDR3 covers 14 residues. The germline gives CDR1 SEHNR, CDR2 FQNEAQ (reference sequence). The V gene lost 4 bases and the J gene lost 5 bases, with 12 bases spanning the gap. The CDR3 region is CASSSTISQNIQYF. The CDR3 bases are TGTGCCAGCAGCTCGACAATTTCCCAAAACATTCAGTACTTC.

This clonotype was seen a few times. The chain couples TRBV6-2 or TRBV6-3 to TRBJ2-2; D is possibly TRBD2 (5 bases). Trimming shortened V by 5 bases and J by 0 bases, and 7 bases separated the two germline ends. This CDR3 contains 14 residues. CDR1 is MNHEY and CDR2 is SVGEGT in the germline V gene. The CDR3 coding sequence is TGTGCCAGCAGTGACTACGCGAACACCGGGGAGCTGTTTTTT. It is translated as CASSDYANTGELFF.

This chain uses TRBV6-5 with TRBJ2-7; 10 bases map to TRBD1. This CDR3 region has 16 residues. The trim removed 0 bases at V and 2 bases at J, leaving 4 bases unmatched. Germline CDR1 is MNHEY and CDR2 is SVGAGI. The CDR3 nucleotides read TGTGCCAGCAGTTACTCGAACGGACAGGGGGCCTACGAGCAGTACTTC. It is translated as CASSYSNGQGAYEQYF.

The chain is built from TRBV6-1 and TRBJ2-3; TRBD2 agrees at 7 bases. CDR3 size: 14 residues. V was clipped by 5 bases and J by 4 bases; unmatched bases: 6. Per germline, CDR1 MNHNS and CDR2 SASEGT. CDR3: CASSPGAGADTQYF. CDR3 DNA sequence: TGTGCCAGCAGTCCGGGTGCGGGAGCAGATACGCAGTATTTT.

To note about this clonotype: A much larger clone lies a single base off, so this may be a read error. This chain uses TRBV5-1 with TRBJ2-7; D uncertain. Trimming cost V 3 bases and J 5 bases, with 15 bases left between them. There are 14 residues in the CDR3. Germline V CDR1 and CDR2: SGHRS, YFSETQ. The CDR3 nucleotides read TGCGCCAGCAGCTCGGAAAGTGTGTTAAACGAGCAGTACTTC. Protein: CASSSESVLNEQYF.

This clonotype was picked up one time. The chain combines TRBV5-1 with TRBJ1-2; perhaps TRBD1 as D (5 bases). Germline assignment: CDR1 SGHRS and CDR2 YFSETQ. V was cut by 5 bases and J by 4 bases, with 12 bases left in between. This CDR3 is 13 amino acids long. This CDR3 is CASRQDSSYGYTF. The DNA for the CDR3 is TGCGCCAGCAGACAGGACTCCAGCTATGGCTACACCTTC.

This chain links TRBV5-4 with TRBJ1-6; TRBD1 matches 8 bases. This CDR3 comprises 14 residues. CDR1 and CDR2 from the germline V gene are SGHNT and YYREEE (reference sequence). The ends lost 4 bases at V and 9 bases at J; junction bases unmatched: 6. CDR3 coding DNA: TGTGCCAGCAGCGTGGACAGGGTGGGTTCACCCCTCCACTTT. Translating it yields CASSVDRVGSPLHF.

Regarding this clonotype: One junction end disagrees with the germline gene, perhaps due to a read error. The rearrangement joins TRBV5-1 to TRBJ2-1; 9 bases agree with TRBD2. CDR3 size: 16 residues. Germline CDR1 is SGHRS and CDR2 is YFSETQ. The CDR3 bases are TGTGCCAGCAGCGGGGAGGCGGGAGGGCCTGGCGATGAGCAGTTCTTC. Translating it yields CASSGEAGGPGDEQFF.